These 9 T cell receptor beta chains came from one sample sequenced in a study of T cells in Graves' hyperthyroidism and ophthalmopathy. RNA transcripts yielded amplified TCR beta CDR3 regions. Primed by the HTBI set, a first-round RT-PCR was run on the TCR CDR3. A single record per CDR3 protein comes from TCRdb applying MiXCR to the multiplex PCR reads. The table lists around 380,000 distinct CDR3 sequences, around an eighth of them singletons. Input material: blood. These receptors came from a man aged 30 to 45 with Graves' hyperthyroidism that later progressed to Graves' ophthalmopathy.

In its sample, this clonotype was seen many times. The chain is built from TRBV6-2 or TRBV6-3 and TRBJ2-7; perhaps TRBD2 as D (5 bases). This CDR3 region has 16 residues. Between the trimmed V and J ends, which lost 7 bases and 0 bases, there was a span of 19 bases. Germline V gene lookup returns CDR1 MNHEY and CDR2 SVGEGT. CDR3 region: CASTPVRSGSSYEQYF. CDR3 DNA sequence: TGTGCCAGCACTCCGGTGAGGAGCGGAAGCTCCTACGAGCAGTACTTC.

Notes on this clonotype: The junction does not match germline at one end; this may be a read error. This rearrangement joins TRBV11-2 to TRBJ2-5, with 8 bases fitting TRBD2. The CDR3 runs to 16 residues. Germline V gives CDR1 SGHAT, CDR2 FQNNGV. The CDR3 sequence: CASSSSGGQYQETQYF. The DNA for the CDR3 is TGTGCCAGCAGTTCGTCGGGGGGGCAATACCAGGAGACCCAGTACTTC.

The chain couples TRBV12-3 or TRBV12-4 to TRBJ1-1, with a tentative D call TRBD1 (5 bases). This CDR3 has 12 amino acids. Deletions cut 2 bases from V and 6 bases from J, with 7 bases between. For the CDR3, the DNA is TGTGCCAGCAGTTTAATGGGGGCTGAAGCTTTCTTT. Translated: CASSLMGAEAFF.

This clonotype was seen ten or more times. The rearrangement links TRBV29-1 to TRBJ2-2; a weak D match, TRBD2 (5 bases). The CDR3 is made up of 12 amino acids. V lost 4 bases and J lost 7, with 10 bases in between. From germline, CDR1 is SQVTM and CDR2 ANQGSEA. CDR3: CSVGGSSGELFF. The CDR3 nucleotides are TGCAGCGTTGGCGGGTCCAGCGGGGAGCTGTTTTTT.

In the case of this clonotype: A much bigger clone sits one base away, suggesting this may be a read error. J is TRBJ1-6 and V is TRBV27, with TRBD1 matching 10 bases. The germline V gene has CDR1 MNHEY and CDR2 SMNVEV (reference sequence). The length of the CDR3 is 14 residues. The CDR3 sequence: CVSSPDRGQSPLHF. For the CDR3, the DNA is TGTGTCAGCAGTCCAGACAGGGGGCAATCACCCCTCCACTTT.

In this sample, this clonotype turned up many times. The junction does not match germline at one end; this may be a read error. The chain is built from TRBV5-1 and TRBJ2-3, with D perhaps given as TRBD1 or TRBD2 (6 bases each). CDR3 length: 15 residues. Germline assignment: CDR1 SGHRS and CDR2 YFSETQ. The CDR3 nucleotides are TGTGCCAGCAGCTTAAGGAGGGGGAGCACAGATACGCAGTATTTT. It encodes CASSLRRGSTDTQYF.

This clonotype was recorded at least ten times. This chain connects TRBV12-3 or TRBV12-4 to TRBJ1-5; D ambiguous. CDR3 length equals 13 residues. With 7 bases removed from V and 4 bases from J, the gap between germline ends came to 11 bases. The CDR3 is CASTRMANQPQHF. In DNA, the CDR3 is TGTGCCAGCACTCGGATGGCTAATCAGCCCCAGCATTTT.

About this clonotype itself: A read error may account for a junction end that differs from germline. The V call is TRBV30, the J call TRBJ2-1; no firm D call. CDR3 size: 14 residues. Per the germline V gene, CDR1 is GTSNPN and CDR2 is SVGIG (reference sequence). The CDR3: CAWARVAGQGEQSF. The CDR3 DNA follows: TGTGCCTGGGCCCGGGTGGCAGGCCAAGGTGAGCAGTCCTTC.

The sample holds a few counts of this clonotype. The V gene is TRBV27, the J gene TRBJ2-2; D is uncertain. Germline CDR1 MNHEY, CDR2 SMNVEV (reference sequence). The germline V and J ends were trimmed by 5 bases and 3 bases, with 13 bases remaining between them. This CDR3 is 15 amino acids long. As DNA, the CDR3 is TGTGCCAGCAGTCCATACACGAGTTACACCGGGGAGCTGTTTTTT. It yields the protein CASSPYTSYTGELFF.